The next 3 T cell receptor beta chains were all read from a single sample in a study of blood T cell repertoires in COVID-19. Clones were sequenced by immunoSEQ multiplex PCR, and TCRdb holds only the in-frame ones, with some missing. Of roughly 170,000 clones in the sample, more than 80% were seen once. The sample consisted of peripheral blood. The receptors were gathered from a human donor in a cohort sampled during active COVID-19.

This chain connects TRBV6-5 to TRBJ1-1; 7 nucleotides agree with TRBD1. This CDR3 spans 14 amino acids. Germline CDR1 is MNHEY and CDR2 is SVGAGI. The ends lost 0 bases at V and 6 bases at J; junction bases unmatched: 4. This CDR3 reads CASSYSEGASEAFF. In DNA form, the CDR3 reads TGTGCCAGCAGTTACTCCGAGGGGGCCTCTGAAGCTTTCTTT.

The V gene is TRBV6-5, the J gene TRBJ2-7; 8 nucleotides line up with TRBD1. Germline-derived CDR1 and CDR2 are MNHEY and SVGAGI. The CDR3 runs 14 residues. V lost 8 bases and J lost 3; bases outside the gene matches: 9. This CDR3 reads CASSRQGPFYEQYF. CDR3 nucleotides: TGTGCCAGCTCGAGACAGGGGCCCTTCTACGAGCAGTACTTC.

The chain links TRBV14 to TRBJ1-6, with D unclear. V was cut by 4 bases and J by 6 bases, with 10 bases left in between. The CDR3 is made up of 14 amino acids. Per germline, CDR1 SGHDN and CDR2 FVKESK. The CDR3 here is CASSREAFNSPLHF. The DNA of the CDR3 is TGTGCCAGCAGCCGAGAGGCCTTTAATTCACCCCTCCACTTT. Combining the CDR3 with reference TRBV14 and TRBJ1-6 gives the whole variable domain EAGVTQFPSHSVIEKGQTVTLRCDPISGHDNLYWYRRVMGKEIKFLLHFVKESKQDESGMPNNRFLAERTGGTYSTLKVQPAELEDSGVYFCASSREAFNSPLHFGNGTRLTVT.